The source of this T cell receptor (beta chain) is a study of shared clonotypes between healthy human individuals. Study observations and caveats: Generation probability values for non-shared clonotypes were lower than those for clonotypes shared by all four donors. The sampled material consisted only of blood, and tissue repertoires are likely to differ.

Germline loops: CDR1 GTSNPN, CDR2 SVGIG (reference sequence). V was trimmed by 5 bases and J by 0 bases, leaving 10 bases between them. The CDR3 is 13 residues long. This clone was observed a few times. The antigen is unknown. Sequencing was performed with immunoSEQ multiplex PCR; in TCRdb, only in-frame clones are kept and a portion is missing. This sample has 2 million to 2.5 million clones, with less than 95% found just once. The sample comprised naive CD4+ T cells from PBMCs. Regarding subset: CD45RA+ positively selected. The TCR was taken from a man younger than 30 in good health. Some clones in this sample may be carry-over from other donors' samples. The V gene is TRBV30, the J gene TRBJ1-1; possible D gene TRBD1, 6 bases. This CDR3 is CAWARGMNTEAFF. The DNA of the CDR3 is TGTGCCTGGGCGAGGGGGATGAACACTGAAGCTTTCTTT.